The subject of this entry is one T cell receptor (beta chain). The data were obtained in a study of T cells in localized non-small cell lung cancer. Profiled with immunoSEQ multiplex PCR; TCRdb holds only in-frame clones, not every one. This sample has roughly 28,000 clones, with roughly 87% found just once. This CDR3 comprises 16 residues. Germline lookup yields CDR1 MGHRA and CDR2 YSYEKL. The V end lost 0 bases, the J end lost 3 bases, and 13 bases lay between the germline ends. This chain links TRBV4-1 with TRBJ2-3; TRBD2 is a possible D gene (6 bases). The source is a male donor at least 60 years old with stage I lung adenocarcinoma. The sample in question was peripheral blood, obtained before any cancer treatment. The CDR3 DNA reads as TGCGCCAGCAGCCAAGATCTAGGGGCGGGGACAGATACGCAGTATTTT. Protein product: CASSQDLGAGTDTQYF.